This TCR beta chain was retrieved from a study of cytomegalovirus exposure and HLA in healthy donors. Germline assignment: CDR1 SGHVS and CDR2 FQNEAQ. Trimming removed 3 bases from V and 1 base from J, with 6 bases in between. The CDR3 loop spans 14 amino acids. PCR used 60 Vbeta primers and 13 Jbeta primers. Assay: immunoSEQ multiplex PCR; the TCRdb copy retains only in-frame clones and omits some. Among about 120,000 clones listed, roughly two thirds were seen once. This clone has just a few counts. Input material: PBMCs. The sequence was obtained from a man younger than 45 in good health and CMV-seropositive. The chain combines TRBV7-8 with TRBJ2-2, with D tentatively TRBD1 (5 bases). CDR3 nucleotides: TGTGCCAGCAGCTTCGACAGGAACACCGGGGAGCTGTTTTTT. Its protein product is CASSFDRNTGELFF. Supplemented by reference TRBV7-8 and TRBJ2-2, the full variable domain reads GAGVSQSPRYKVAKRGQDVALRCDPISGHVSLFWYQQALGQGPEFLTYFQNEAQLDKSGLPSDRFFAERPEGSVSTLKIQRTQQEDSAVYLCASSFDRNTGELFFGEGSRLTVL.